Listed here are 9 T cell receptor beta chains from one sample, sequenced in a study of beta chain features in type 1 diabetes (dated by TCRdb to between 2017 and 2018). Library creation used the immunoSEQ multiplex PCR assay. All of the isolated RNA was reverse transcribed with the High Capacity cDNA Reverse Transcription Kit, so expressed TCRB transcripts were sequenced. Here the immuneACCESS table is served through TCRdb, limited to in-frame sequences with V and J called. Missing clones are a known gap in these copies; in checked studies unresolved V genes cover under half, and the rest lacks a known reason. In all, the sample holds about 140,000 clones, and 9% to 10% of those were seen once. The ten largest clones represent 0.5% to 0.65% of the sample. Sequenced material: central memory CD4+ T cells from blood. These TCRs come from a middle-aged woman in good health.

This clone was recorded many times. Here the CDR3 DNA reads TGCAGCGCTGGGCGGGGCGGAGAGACCCAGTACTTC. As protein: CSAGRGGETQYF. This rearrangement joins TRBV29-1 to TRBJ2-5; D is perhaps TRBD2 (6 bases). V was clipped by 7 bases and J by 4 bases, with 13 bases between them. Looked up from germline, CDR1 is SQVTM and CDR2 is ANQGSEA. The CDR3 has 12 residues.

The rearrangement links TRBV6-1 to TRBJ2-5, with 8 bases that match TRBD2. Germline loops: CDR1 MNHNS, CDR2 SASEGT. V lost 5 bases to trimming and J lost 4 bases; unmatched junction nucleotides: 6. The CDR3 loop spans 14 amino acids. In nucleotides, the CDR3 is TGTGCCAGCAGTAAACCGGGACTAGTAGAGACCCAGTACTTC. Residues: CASSKPGLVETQYF.

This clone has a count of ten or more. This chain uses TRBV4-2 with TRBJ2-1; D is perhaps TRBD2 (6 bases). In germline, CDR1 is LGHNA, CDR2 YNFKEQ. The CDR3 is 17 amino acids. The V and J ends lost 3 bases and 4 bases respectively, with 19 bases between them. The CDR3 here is CASSQDGPAGQYNEQFF. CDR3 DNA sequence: TGTGCCAGCAGCCAGGACGGCCCGGCGGGGCAGTACAATGAGCAGTTCTTC.

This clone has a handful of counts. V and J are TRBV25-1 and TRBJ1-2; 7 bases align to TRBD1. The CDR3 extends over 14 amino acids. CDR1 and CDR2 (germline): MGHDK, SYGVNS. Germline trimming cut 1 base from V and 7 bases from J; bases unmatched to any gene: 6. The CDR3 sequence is CASSESRGQGGYTF. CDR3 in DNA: TGTGCCAGCAGTGAATCGAGGGGGCAAGGTGGCTACACCTTC.

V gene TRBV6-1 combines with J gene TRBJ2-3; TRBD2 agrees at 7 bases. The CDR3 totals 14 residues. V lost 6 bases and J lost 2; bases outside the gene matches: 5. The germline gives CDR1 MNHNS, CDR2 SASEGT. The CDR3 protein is CASRLARNTDTQYF. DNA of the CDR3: TGTGCCAGCAGACTAGCGAGGAACACAGATACGCAGTATTTT.

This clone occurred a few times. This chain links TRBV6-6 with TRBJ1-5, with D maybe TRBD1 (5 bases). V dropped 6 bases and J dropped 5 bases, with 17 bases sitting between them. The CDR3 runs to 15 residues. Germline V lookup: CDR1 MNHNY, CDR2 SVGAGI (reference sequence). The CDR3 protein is CASRSGREVDQPQHF. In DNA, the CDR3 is TGTGCCAGCAGATCTGGCAGGGAGGTCGATCAGCCCCAGCATTTT.

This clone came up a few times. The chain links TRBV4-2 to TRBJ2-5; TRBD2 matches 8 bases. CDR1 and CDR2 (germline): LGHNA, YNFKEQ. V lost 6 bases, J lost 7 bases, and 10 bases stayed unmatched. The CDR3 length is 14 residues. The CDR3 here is CASRPSGTSGTQYF. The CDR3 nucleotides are TGTGCCAGCAGACCTTCCGGGACTAGTGGGACCCAGTACTTC.

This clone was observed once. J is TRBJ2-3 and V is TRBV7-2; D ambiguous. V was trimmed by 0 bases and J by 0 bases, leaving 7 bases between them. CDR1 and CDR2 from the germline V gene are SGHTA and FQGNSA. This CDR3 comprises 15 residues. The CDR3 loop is CASSLASVSTDTQYF. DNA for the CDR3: TGTGCCAGCAGCTTAGCGTCCGTCAGCACAGATACGCAGTATTTT.

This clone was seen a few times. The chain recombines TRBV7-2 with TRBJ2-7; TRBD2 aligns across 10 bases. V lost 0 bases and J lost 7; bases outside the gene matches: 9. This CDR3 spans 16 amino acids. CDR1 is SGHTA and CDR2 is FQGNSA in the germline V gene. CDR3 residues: CASSLASVAGGREQYF. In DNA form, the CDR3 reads TGTGCCAGCAGCTTAGCGTCGGTAGCGGGGGGACGGGAGCAGTACTTC.